The rows below give T cell receptor beta chains drawn from one sample of a study of glioma-infiltrating T cells. TCRdb analysed the multiplex PCR reads with MiXCR anew, one entry per CDR3 protein. Among roughly 40,000 distinct CDR3 sequences listed, 20% to 25% were seen once. Source material: glioma tissue, nonneoplastic brain tissue, or PBMCs (not recorded which). Source of these receptors: a human donor with low-grade glioma or glioblastoma, undergoing nonglioma brain surgery, or in good health (not recorded which). Both conserved end residues are part of each CDR3. A D gene is named only where the DNA matches it firmly. The size of a clone is reported for some rows only, either as once, few or many, or as a class for expanded clones.

J gene | V gene | clone size | CDR3 length | D gene | CDR3 DNA | CDR3 protein
TRBJ1-1 | TRBV19 | many | 17 | . | TGTGCCAGTAGTATAGGATTTGGGGAGGAGGGCAACACTGAAGCTTTCTTT | CASSIGFGEEGNTEAFF
TRBJ2-3 | TRBV7-2 | many | 12 | . | TGTGCCAGCAGGGGCTGGGTAGATACGCAGTATTTT | CASRGWVDTQYF
TRBJ2-7 | TRBV28 | . | 14 | . | TGTGCCAGCAGTTCAGACACAAACCCCTACGAGCAGTACTTC | CASSSDTNPYEQYF
TRBJ2-5 | TRBV15 | many | 13 | . | TGTGCCACCAGCAAACTCAATCAAGAGACCCAGTACTTC | CATSKLNQETQYF
TRBJ1-2 | TRBV27 | medium-sized | 13 | . | TGTGCCAGCAGTTTAGAGGGGAACTATGGCTACACCTTC | CASSLEGNYGYTF
TRBJ2-7 | TRBV27 | . | 14 | TRBD1 | TGTGCCAGCAGCCCGACAGGGGGAACCTACGAGCAGTACTTC | CASSPTGGTYEQYF
TRBJ2-5 | TRBV20-1 | many | 13 | . | TGCAGTGCTCCCCGTGAGAGAAAAGAGACCCAGTACTTC | CSAPRERKETQYF
TRBJ2-3 | TRBV20-1 | many | 13 | . | TGCAGTGCTTTGGAAAGAGGCACAGATACGCAGTATTTT | CSALERGTDTQYF
TRBJ2-1 | TRBV29-1 | many | 13 | . | TGCAGCTCCCGGGGGCGCTCCTACAATGAGCAGTTCTTC | CSSRGRSYNEQFF
TRBJ2-1 | TRBV29-1 | . | 14 | . | TGCAGCGTCGTACCGGGACTTACTTACAATGAGCAGTTCTTC | CSVVPGLTYNEQFF
TRBJ2-7 | TRBV27 | many | 12 | TRBD2 | TGTGCCAGCAGTTTATGGGGGGGCGAGCAGTACTTC | CASSLWGGEQYF
TRBJ2-1 | TRBV27 | . | 12 | . | TGTGCCCGCAGTTTCAGTAACAATGAGCAGCTCTTC | CARSFSNNEQLF
TRBJ1-1 | TRBV7-9 | . | 16 | TRBD1 | TGTGCCAGCAGCCCCCGACAGGGGGGAGTGAACACTGAGGCTTCCTTT | CASSPRQGGVNTEASF
TRBJ1-2 | TRBV2 | many | 14 | TRBD1 | TGTGCCAGCAGTGATCCCGGACAGGGGACCGGCTACACCTTC | CASSDPGQGTGYTF
TRBJ2-1 | TRBV7-9 | few | 15 | TRBD1 | TGTGCCAGCAGCCAGGGACAGGTCCCCTACAATGAGCAGTTCTTC | CASSQGQVPYNEQFF
TRBJ2-1 | TRBV15 | many | 14 | TRBD2 | TGTGCCACCGCCGGGACTAGCGAATACAATGAGCAGTTCTTC | CATAGTSEYNEQFF
TRBJ1-5 | TRBV6-1 | . | 15 | . | TGTGCCAGCAGTTGTGGGACGGCTACCAATCAGCCCCAGCATTTT | CASSCGTATNQPQHF
TRBJ2-6 | TRBV11-1 | few | 17 | . | TGTGCCAGCAGCCACGCGCAGGGTGCGGCTGGGGCCAACGTCCTGACTTTC | CASSHAQGAAGANVLTF
TRBJ2-1 | TRBV7-3 | many | 14 | TRBD2 | TGTGCCAGCAGCCCGATAGCGGGGGGGAATGAGCAGTTCTTC | CASSPIAGGNEQFF
TRBJ2-1 | TRBV12-3/TRBV12-4 | . | 15 | . | TGTGCCAGCAGTTTCCCGACGAGGGGGGACAATGAGCAGTTCTTC | CASSFPTRGDNEQFF
TRBJ2-7 | TRBV18 | few | 12 | . | TGTGCCAGCTCCCAGGATCCCTACGAGCAGTACTTC | CASSQDPYEQYF
TRBJ2-5 | TRBV20-1 | many | 11 | . | TGCAGTACAGGGCTACAAGAGACCCAGTACTTC | CSTGLQETQYF
TRBJ1-3 | TRBV4-1 | many | 16 | . | TGCGCCAGCAGCCAAGATCTTCCTCCTATTGGAAACACCATATATTTT | CASSQDLPPIGNTIYF
TRBJ2-3 | TRBV18 | many | 17 | TRBD2 | TGTGCCAGCTCACCCGGGATAGCGGGGGGACCAACAGATACGCAGTATTTT | CASSPGIAGGPTDTQYF
TRBJ2-3 | TRBV15 | . | 14 | . | TGTGCCACCAGCAGATCGGGGCTAACGGATACGCAGTATTTT | CATSRSGLTDTQYF
TRBJ2-3 | TRBV6-1 | . | 14 | . | TGTGCCAGCAGAGTTCTGTCGGGGGCAGATACGCAGTATTTT | CASRVLSGADTQYF
TRBJ2-7 | TRBV4-1 | . | 13 | . | TGCGCCAGCAGCGATCTACAGCCCTACGAGCAGTACTTC | CASSDLQPYEQYF
TRBJ2-7 | TRBV6-1 | many | 15 | . | TGTGCCAGCAGTCCCTCTGCACCCTTCCCCTACGAGCAGTACTTC | CASSPSAPFPYEQYF
TRBJ2-2 | TRBV7-9 | . | 16 | TRBD1 | TGTGCCAGCAGCTTAGCGGACAGGGGTGGCACCGGGGAGCTGTTTTTT | CASSLADRGGTGELFF